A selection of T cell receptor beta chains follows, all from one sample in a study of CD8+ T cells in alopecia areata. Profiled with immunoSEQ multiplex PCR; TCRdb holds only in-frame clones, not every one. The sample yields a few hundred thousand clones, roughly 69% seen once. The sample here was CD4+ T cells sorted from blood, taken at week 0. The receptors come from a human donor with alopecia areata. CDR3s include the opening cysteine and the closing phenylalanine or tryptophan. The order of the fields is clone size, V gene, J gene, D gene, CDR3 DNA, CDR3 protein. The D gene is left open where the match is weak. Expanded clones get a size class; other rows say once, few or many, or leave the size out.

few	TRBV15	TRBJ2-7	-	TGTGCCACCAGCAGAGATCGATCGACTCATGGGTACTTC	CATSRDRSTHGYF
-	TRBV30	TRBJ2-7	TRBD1	TGTGCCTGGAGTGCGGGACAGGGACGCTACGAGCAGTACTTC	CAWSAGQGRYEQYF
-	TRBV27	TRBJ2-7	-	TGTGCCAGCAGTTTAGCAGGGTTCTACGAGCAGTACTTC	CASSLAGFYEQYF
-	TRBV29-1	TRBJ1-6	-	TGCAGTGCTTCCGGGGGATCACCCCTCCACTTT	CSASGGSPLHF
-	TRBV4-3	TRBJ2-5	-	TGCGCCAGCAGCCCGGTGATTGGCAGCCAAGAGACCCAGTACTTC	CASSPVIGSQETQYF
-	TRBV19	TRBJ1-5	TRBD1	TGTGCCAGTAGGACAGGGGTGGTTCAGCCCCAGCATTTT	CASRTGVVQPQHF
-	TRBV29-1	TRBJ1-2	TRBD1	TGCAGCGTTGGAGTCCCGGAACAGGGGGCGGGCGGCTACACCTTC	CSVGVPEQGAGGYTF
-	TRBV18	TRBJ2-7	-	TGTGCCAGCTCAGGCACCCTCGAGCAGTACTTC	CASSGTLEQYF
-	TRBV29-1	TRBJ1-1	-	TGCAGCGTCTTGGGTCCGGACACTGAAGCTTTCTTT	CSVLGPDTEAFF
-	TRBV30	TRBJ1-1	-	TGTGCCTGGAGTGTACGGAGGGTCACTGAAGCTTTCTTT	CAWSVRRVTEAFF
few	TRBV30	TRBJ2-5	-	TGTGCCTGGAGCCGGCCTCTGGGTGAGCAGTACTTC	CAWSRPLGEQYF
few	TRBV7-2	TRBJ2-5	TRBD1	TGTGCCAGCTCGCCGCAGGGGGCGGATTGGGAGACCCAGTACTTC	CASSPQGADWETQYF
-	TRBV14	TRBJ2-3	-	TGTGCCAGCAGCCAAGGCCCCCAGGGTACGCAGTATTTT	CASSQGPQGTQYF
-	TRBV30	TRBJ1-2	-	TGTGCCTGGAGTGCCAAGAACTATGGCTACACCTTC	CAWSAKNYGYTF
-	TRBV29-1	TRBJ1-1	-	TGCAGCGCTGCGGGGGCGGATACTGAAGCTTTCTTT	CSAAGADTEAFF
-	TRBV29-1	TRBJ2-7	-	TGCAGCGTTGCAGTTGAGGGACCGGGCGAGCAGTACTTC	CSVAVEGPGEQYF
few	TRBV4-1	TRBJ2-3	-	TGCGCCAGCAGCCAAGAAGGAGGGTCCACAGATACGCAGTATTTT	CASSQEGGSTDTQYF
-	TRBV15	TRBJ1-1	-	TGTGCCACCAGCTCCTTCCCCCACACTGAAGCTTTCTTT	CATSSFPHTEAFF
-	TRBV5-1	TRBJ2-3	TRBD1	TGCGCCAGCAGCTTGACAGGGGAAGATACGCAGTATTTT	CASSLTGEDTQYF
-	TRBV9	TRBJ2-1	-	TGTGCCAGCAGCGTGGAGACTAGTAGGGATGAGCAGTTCTTC	CASSVETSRDEQFF
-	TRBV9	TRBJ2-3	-	TGTGCCAGCAGCGTAGAACCCCGTTGGAGGGGGCACGCAGATACGCAGTATTTT	CASSVEPRWRGHADTQYF
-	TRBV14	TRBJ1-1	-	TGTGCCAGCAGCCAAGATGGAGGAGCTTTCTTT	CASSQDGGAFF
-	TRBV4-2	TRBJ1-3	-	TGTGCCAGCAGCTCCAGGGACTCTGGAAACACCATATATTTT	CASSSRDSGNTIYF
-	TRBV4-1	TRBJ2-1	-	TGCGCCAGCAGCCAACCGCCCGGGGAGCAGTTCTTC	CASSQPPGEQFF
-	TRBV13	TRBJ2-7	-	TGTGCCACCAAGGGACTGATCTATGGCTACGAGCAGTACTTC	CATKGLIYGYEQYF
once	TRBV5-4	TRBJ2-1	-	TGTGCCAGCAGCTTGCAGAGGAATGAGCAGTTCTTC	CASSLQRNEQFF
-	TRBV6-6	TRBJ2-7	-	TGTGCCAGCAGTTACCCCCCCGGGGGCGTCTACGAGCAGTACTTC	CASSYPPGGVYEQYF
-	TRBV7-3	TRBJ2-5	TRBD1	TGTGCCAGCAGCTTAACGGGACAGGCCTACCAAGAGACCCAGTACTTC	CASSLTGQAYQETQYF
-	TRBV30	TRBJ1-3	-	TGTGCCTGGAGAAACACCATATATTTT	CAWRNTIYF
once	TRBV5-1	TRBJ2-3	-	TGCGCCAGCAGCGGGGAGCGGAATACGCAGTATTTT	CASSGERNTQYF
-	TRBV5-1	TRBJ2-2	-	TGCGCCAGCACCCCGGGGGCGGGACTGAACACCGGGGAGCTGTTTTTT	CASTPGAGLNTGELFF
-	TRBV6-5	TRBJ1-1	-	TGTGCCAGCAGTCCGGGACTCTCGAACACTGAAGCTTTCTTT	CASSPGLSNTEAFF
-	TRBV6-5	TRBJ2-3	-	TGTGCCAGCAGTTGGGGAGCGGGCACAGATACGCAGTATTTT	CASSWGAGTDTQYF
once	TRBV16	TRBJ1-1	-	TGTGCCAGCAGCCAACGGTCCAGCATGAACACTGAAGCTTTCTTT	CASSQRSSMNTEAFF
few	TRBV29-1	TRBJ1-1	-	TGCAGCGTGGGCCTACCGGGGATGAACACTGAAGCTTTCTTT	CSVGLPGMNTEAFF
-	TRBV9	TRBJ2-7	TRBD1	TGTGCCAGCAGTTCTAACACAGGGGGAGAGCAGTACTTC	CASSSNTGGEQYF
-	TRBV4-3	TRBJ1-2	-	TGCGCCAGCAGCCAAGGCCCTGGAGGGACCGGCTATGGCTACACCTTC	CASSQGPGGTGYGYTF
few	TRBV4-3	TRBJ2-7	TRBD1	TGCGCCAGCAGCCAAGAAAGGGACAGCCCCTACGAGCAGTACTTC	CASSQERDSPYEQYF
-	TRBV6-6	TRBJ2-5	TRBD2	TGTGCCAGCAATACGGGGGGACCCCAAGAGACCCAGTACTTC	CASNTGGPQETQYF
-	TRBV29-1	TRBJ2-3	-	TGCAGCGTTGATTCGGCGGGCCAACGGTATTTT	CSVDSAGQRYF
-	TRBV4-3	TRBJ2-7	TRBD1	TGCGCCAGCAGCCAAGATCTCCTTACAGGGGATCGTTCCTACGAGCAGTACTTC	CASSQDLLTGDRSYEQYF
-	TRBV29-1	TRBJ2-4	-	TGCAGCGTAACAGGACAGGCCAAAAACATTCAGTACTTC	CSVTGQAKNIQYF
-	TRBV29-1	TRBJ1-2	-	TGCAGCGTTGAGGGGGGATATGGCTACACCTTC	CSVEGGYGYTF
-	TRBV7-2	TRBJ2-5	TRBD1	TGTGCCAGCAGCTTAGCGACAGGGGGAGAGACCCAGTACTTC	CASSLATGGETQYF
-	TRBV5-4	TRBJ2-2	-	TGTGCCAGCAGCTTGGGGGCCGGGGAGCTGTTTTTT	CASSLGAGELFF
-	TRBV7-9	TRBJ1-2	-	TGTGCCAGCAGCTTAGCAGGGGGTCGTGGCTACACCTTC	CASSLAGGRGYTF
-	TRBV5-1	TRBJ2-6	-	TGCGCCAGCAGTACTTTGGTCTCTGGGGCCAACGTCCTGACTTTC	CASSTLVSGANVLTF
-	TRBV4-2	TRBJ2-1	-	TGTGCCAGCAGGGGGCGGGCCCAGGGCTACAATGAGCAGTTCTTC	CASRGRAQGYNEQFF
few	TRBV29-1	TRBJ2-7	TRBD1	TGCAGCGTTGAGGAGGGGACAGGGTCCTACGAGCAGTACTTC	CSVEEGTGSYEQYF
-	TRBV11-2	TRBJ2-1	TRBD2	TGTGCCAGCAGCTTTTCGCGGGGGATTGACAATGAGCAGTTCTTC	CASSFSRGIDNEQFF
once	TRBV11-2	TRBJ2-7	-	TGTGCCAGCAGCTCCCACAGGGAAGAGCAGTACTTC	CASSSHREEQYF
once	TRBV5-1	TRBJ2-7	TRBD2	TGCGCCAGCAGCCAAATACTACTAGCGGGGGGCAGCGAGCAGTACTTC	CASSQILLAGGSEQYF
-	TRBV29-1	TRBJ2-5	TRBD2	TGCAGCGCCGCACTAGCGGGGGGGCGATGGGAGACCCAGTACTTC	CSAALAGGRWETQYF